This T cell receptor beta chain comes out of a study of response to subunit inactivated influenza vaccine. Study results and limitations: Few new T cells, the authors suggested, are recruited by each seasonal influenza vaccination.

As regards this clonotype: Its matching antigen is unknown.

TCRdb itself ran the RT-PCR reads through MiXCR, one entry per CDR3 protein. The data show a few hundred thousand distinct CDR3 sequences, 20% to 25% seen once. The CDR3 has 16 residues. CDR1 SEHNR and CDR2 FQNEAQ come from the germline V gene (reference sequence). V was cut by 2 bases and J by 5 bases, with 13 bases left in between. This chain connects TRBV7-9 to TRBJ1-6; tentative D call: TRBD1 (6 bases). The sequence derives from a man aged 50 to 75 who received an inactivated influenza vaccine. This specimen consisted of PBMCs from blood, obtained about 20 months after vaccination. In DNA form, the CDR3 reads TGTGCCAGCAGCTTAAGTGTGGGGGCCAATAATTCACCCCTCCACTTT. It encodes CASSLSVGANNSPLHF.